What follows describes a single T cell receptor beta chain. Antigen: not known. Trimming removed 3 bases from V and 2 bases from J; junction bases left unmatched: 3. Looked up from germline, CDR1 is KGHSH and CDR2 is LQKENI. The CDR3 consists of 14 residues. The sample originates from a study of T cell repertoires in cytomegalovirus infection. TCRdb itself ran the reads through MiXCR, one entry per CDR3 protein. The table includes about 500,000 distinct CDR3 sequences, around a third detected once. This sequence joins TRBV18 and TRBJ2-7, with 8 nucleotides matching TRBD1. This clonotype was obtained from a human donor in good health (CMV status not recorded). Some clones in this sample may be carry-over from other donors' samples. The sequencing used cultured PBMCs, collected from culture after CMV antigen stimulation. The CDR3 region is CASSPDRATYEQYF. The CDR3 bases are TGTGCCAGCTCACCGGACAGGGCTACCTACGAGCAGTACTTC.